A single sample is the source of the 11 T cell receptor beta chains below, sequenced in a study of identical twins. TCRdb recomputed calls from the 5' RACE reads with MiXCR, one row per CDR3 protein. Here the sample spans roughly 570,000 distinct CDR3 sequences, approximately 10% being singletons. The data also belong to a second study, concerning yellow fever vaccine responses in identical twins.

The specimen was PBMCs. Receptor source: a woman younger than 35 in good health.

This clonotype has only a few counts. This chain joins TRBV12-3 or TRBV12-4 and TRBJ2-3, with 8 bases that match TRBD2. V lost 3 bases to trimming and J lost 3 bases; unmatched junction nucleotides: 8. There are 16 residues in the CDR3. CDR3 loop: CASSFERGIATDTQYF. CDR3 coding DNA: TGTGCCAGCAGTTTCGAGCGGGGGATAGCGACAGATACGCAGTATTTT.

The chain combines TRBV5-6 with TRBJ2-1; 10 bases line up with TRBD2. The length of the CDR3 is 15 residues. V shed 4 bases and J 6 bases; nucleotides not matched to a gene: 7. Germline-derived CDR1 and CDR2 are SGHDT and YYEEEE. The DNA for the CDR3 is TGTGCCAGCAGCACCTTAGCGGGAGGCTCCAATGAGCAGTTCTTC. Residues: CASSTLAGGSNEQFF.

This chain links TRBV5-6 with TRBJ1-1, with 7 nucleotides matching TRBD1. The V segment lost 0 bases and the J segment 4 bases; nucleotides outside the gene matches: 6. The CDR3 is 15 amino acids. Germline V lookup: CDR1 SGHDT, CDR2 YYEEEE. The CDR3 sequence is CASSLADREATEAFF. CDR3 DNA sequence: TGTGCCAGCAGCTTGGCTGACAGGGAGGCCACTGAAGCTTTCTTT.

This clonotype was counted a few times. The chain is built from TRBV5-1 and TRBJ2-1; D unclear. The CDR3 is 12 amino acids. Germline V gene lookup returns CDR1 SGHRS and CDR2 YFSETQ. V lost 0 bases to trimming and J lost 6 bases, with 4 bases between them. This chain's CDR3 is CASSLDRNEQFF. CDR3 bases: TGCGCCAGCAGCTTGGATCGCAATGAGCAGTTCTTC.

This clonotype has ten or more counts. The chain combines TRBV7-9 with TRBJ2-5; 9 nucleotides match TRBD1. CDR3 length equals 16 residues. CDR1 and CDR2 (germline): SEHNR, FQNEAQ (reference sequence). V gave up 2 bases and J gave up 2 bases; unmatched junction bases: 6. The CDR3 sequence is CASSLPDRGVQETQYF. CDR3 nucleotides: TGTGCCAGCAGCTTACCGGACAGGGGAGTGCAAGAGACCCAGTACTTC.

This clonotype has ten or more counts. This chain uses TRBV5-1 with TRBJ1-6; 8 nucleotides agree with TRBD1. The ends lost 0 bases at V and 7 bases at J; junction bases unmatched: 3. The CDR3 has 15 residues. The V gene's germline CDR1 is SGHRS and CDR2 YFSETQ. CDR3: CASSLEGQANSPLHF. CDR3 bases: TGCGCCAGCAGCTTGGAGGGACAGGCGAATTCACCCCTCCACTTT.

This clonotype was counted at least ten times. The chain carries TRBV11-2 and TRBJ2-1; maybe TRBD2 (5 bases). The CDR3 is 15 residues long. The V end was cut by 5 bases, the J end by 9 bases, with 20 bases between. The germline V gene has CDR1 SGHAT and CDR2 FQNNGV. CDR3 in DNA: TGTGCCAGCAGCCTAGCTCATTCGGAATGGAGTGAGCAGTTCTTC. This translates into CASSLAHSEWSEQFF.

This clonotype was seen ten or more times. J is TRBJ2-5 and V is TRBV7-9; D perhaps matches TRBD2 (6 bases). Trimming took 4 bases from V and 2 from J, leaving 11 bases between them. The CDR3 sequence is 14 residues long. Germline-derived CDR1 and CDR2 are SEHNR and FQNEAQ (reference sequence). The CDR3 protein is CASSYGTDQETQYF. DNA for the CDR3: TGTGCCAGCAGCTACGGGACTGATCAAGAGACCCAGTACTTC.

This clonotype was seen more than once but under ten times. V and J are TRBV18 and TRBJ2-7; the D gene is possibly TRBD1 (6 bases). Germline V gene lookup returns CDR1 KGHSH and CDR2 LQKENI. V was shortened by 4 bases and J by 2 bases, with 9 bases between the two germline ends. The CDR3 consists of 13 residues. CDR3 sequence reads: CASSRQATYEQYF. The CDR3 bases are TGTGCCAGCTCACGACAGGCAACCTACGAGCAGTACTTC.

This chain connects TRBV7-2 to TRBJ2-3; weak D call: TRBD1 (6 bases). The CDR3 loop spans 17 amino acids. Deletions cut 3 bases from V and 7 bases from J, with 23 bases between. Germline V gene data show CDR1 as SGHTA and CDR2 as FQGNSA. CDR3 amino acids: CASSLRQGFFNRHTQYF. The DNA of the CDR3 is TGTGCCAGCAGCTTGCGGCAGGGGTTTTTTAACCGGCATACGCAGTATTTT.

There are many counts of this clonotype. The chain uses TRBV28 and TRBJ1-5, with D perhaps matching TRBD1 (6 bases). V was trimmed by 4 bases and J by 2 bases, leaving 18 bases between them. The CDR3 totals 17 residues. Per germline, CDR1 MDHEN and CDR2 SYDVKM. The CDR3, as DNA: TGTGCCAGCAGTTATGGGCGGACGGGGGCGCGCAATCAGCCCCAGCATTTT. This sequence encodes CASSYGRTGARNQPQHF.